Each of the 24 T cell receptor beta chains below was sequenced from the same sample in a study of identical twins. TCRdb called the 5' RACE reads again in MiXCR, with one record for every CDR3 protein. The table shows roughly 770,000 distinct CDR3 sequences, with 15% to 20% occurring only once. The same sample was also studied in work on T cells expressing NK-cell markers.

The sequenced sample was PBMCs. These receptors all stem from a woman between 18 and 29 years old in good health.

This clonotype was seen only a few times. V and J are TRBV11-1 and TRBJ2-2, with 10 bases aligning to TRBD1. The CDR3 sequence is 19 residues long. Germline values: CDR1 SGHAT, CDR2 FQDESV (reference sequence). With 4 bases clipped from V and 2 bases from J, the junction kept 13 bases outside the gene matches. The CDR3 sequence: CASSSTIDRGQRNTGELFF. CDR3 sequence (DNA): TGTGCCAGCAGCTCGACAATTGACAGGGGGCAACGTAACACCGGGGAGCTGTTTTTT.

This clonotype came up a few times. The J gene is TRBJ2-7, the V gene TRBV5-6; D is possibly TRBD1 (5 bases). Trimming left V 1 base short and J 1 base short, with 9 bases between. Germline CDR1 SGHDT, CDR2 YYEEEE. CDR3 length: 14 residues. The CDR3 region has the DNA TGTGCCAGCAGCTTGCAGGGCGATTCCTACGAGCAGTACTTC. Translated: CASSLQGDSYEQYF.

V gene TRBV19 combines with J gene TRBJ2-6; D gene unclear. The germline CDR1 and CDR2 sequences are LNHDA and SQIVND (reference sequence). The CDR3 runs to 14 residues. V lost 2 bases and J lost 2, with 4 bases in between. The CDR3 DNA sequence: TGTGCCAGTAGTATACTCGCTGGGGCCAACGTCCTGACTTTC. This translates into CASSILAGANVLTF.

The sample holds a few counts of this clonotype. The DNA of the CDR3 is TGCAGTGCTGGAGCTGGGGGGCTGGGTGGGACCGGGGAGCTGTTTTTT. Amino acid sequence: CSAGAGGLGGTGELFF. The chain is built from TRBV20-1 and TRBJ2-2; perhaps D is TRBD1 or TRBD2 (6 bases each). The CDR3 covers 16 residues. V gave up 5 bases and J gave up 5 bases, with 21 bases separating them. CDR1 is DFQATT and CDR2 is SNEGSKA in the germline V gene (reference sequence).

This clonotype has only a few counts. The CDR3 loop reads CASSHLPSTDTQYF. CDR3 in DNA: TGTGCCAGCAGTCATCTCCCCAGCACAGATACGCAGTATTTT. The V gene is TRBV12-3 or TRBV12-4, the J gene TRBJ2-3, with unresolved D. The V gene lost 5 bases and the J gene lost 0 bases, with 9 bases spanning the gap. The CDR3 sequence is 14 residues long.

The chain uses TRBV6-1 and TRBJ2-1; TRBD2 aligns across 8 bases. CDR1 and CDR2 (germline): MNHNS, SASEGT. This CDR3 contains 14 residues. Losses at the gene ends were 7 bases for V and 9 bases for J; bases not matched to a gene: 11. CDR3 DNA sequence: TGTGCCAGCAAATACGGACTAGCCAGGCGTGAGCAGTTCTTC. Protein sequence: CASKYGLARREQFF.

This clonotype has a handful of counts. As DNA, the CDR3 is TGCGCCAGCAGCCAAGATCCTTCGAGGGAGTACAATGAGCAGTTCTTC. Protein product: CASSQDPSREYNEQFF. The chain recombines TRBV4-3 with TRBJ2-1, with a weak D call TRBD2 (5 bases). Germline values: CDR1 LGHNA, CDR2 YSLEER. CDR3 length: 16 residues. V dropped 0 bases and J dropped 4 bases, with 13 bases sitting between them.

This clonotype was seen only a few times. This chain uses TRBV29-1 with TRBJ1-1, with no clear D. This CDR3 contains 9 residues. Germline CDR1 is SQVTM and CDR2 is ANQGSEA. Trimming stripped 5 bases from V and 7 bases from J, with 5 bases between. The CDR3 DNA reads TGCAGCGTTTCAGATGAAGCTTTCTTT. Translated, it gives CSVSDEAFF.

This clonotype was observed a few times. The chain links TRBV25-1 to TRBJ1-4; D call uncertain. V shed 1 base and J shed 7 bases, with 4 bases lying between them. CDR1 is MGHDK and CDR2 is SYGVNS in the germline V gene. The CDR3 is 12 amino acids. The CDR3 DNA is TGTGCCAGCAGTGAATTCGGTGAAAAACTGTTTTTT. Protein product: CASSEFGEKLFF.

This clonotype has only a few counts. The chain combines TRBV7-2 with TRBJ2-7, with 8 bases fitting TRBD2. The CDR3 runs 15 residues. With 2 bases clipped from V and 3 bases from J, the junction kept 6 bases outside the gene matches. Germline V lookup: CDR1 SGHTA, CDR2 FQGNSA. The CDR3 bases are TGTGCCAGCAGCTTAAATAGCGGGACCTACTACGAGCAGTACTTC. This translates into CASSLNSGTYYEQYF.

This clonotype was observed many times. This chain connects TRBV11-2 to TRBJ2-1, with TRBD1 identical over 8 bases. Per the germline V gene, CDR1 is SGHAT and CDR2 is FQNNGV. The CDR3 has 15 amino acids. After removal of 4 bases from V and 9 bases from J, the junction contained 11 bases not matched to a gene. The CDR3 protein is CASSSPATGDAEQFF. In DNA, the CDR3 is TGTGCCAGCAGCTCCCCGGCGACAGGGGATGCTGAGCAGTTCTTC.

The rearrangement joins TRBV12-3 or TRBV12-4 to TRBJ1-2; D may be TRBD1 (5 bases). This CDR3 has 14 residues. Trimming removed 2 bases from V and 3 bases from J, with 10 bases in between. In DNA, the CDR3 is TGTGCCAGCAGTTTACAGGGTCCCGACTATGGCTACACCTTC. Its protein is CASSLQGPDYGYTF.

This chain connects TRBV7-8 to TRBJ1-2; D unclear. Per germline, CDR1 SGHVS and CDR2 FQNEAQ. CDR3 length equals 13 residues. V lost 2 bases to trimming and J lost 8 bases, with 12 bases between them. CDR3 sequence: CASSLSGLGGYTF. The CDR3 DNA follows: TGTGCCAGCAGCTTATCTGGGTTGGGCGGCTACACCTTC.

The CDR3 spells CASSYTGLAPISVQFF. CDR3 bases: TGTGCCAGCAGTTACACGGGACTGGCCCCAATCTCGGTGCAGTTCTTC. The chain joins TRBV6-2 or TRBV6-3 to TRBJ2-1; D might be TRBD2 (6 bases). The CDR3 sequence is 16 residues long. Germline V gives CDR1 MNHEY, CDR2 SVGEGT. The V gene lost 2 bases and the J gene lost 12 bases, with 23 bases spanning the gap.

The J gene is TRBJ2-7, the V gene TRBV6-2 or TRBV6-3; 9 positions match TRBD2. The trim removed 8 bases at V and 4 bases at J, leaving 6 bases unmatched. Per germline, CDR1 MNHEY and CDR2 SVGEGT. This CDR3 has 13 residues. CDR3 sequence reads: CASRSTSGYEQYF. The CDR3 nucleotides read TGTGCCAGCCGTTCGACTAGCGGTTACGAGCAGTACTTC.

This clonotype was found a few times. CDR3 protein: CASRPTGEGEGYTF. The CDR3 DNA reads as TGTGCCAGCAGGCCTACAGGAGAAGGAGAAGGCTACACCTTC. The chain has TRBV12-3 or TRBV12-4 and TRBJ1-2, with D possibly matching TRBD1 (5 bases). CDR3 size: 14 residues. The V end lost 6 bases, the J end lost 8 bases, and 19 bases lay between the germline ends.

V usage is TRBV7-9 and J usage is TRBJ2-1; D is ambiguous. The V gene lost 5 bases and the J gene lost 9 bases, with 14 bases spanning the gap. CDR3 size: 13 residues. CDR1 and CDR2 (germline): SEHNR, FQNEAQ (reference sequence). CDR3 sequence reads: CASSQTISGEQFF. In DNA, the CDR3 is TGTGCCAGCAGCCAGACGATAAGTGGTGAGCAGTTCTTC.

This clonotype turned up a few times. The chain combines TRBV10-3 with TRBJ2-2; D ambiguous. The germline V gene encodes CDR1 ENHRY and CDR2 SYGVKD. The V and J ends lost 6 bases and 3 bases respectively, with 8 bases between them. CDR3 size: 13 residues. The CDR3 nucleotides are TGTGCCATCAGGGCCGGAGACACCGGGGAGCTGTTTTTT. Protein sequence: CAIRAGDTGELFF.

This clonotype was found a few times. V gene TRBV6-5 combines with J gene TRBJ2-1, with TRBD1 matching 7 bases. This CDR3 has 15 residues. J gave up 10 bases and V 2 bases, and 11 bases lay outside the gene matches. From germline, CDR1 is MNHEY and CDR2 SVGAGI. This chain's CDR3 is CASSYARRTTGEQFF. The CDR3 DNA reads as TGTGCCAGCAGTTACGCTCGACGGACGACAGGGGAGCAGTTCTTC.

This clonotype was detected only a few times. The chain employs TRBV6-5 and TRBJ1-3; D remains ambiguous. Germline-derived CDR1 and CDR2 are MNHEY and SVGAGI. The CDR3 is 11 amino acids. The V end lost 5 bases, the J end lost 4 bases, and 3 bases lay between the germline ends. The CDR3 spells CASSAGNTIYF. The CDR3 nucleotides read TGTGCCAGCAGTGCAGGAAACACCATATATTTT.

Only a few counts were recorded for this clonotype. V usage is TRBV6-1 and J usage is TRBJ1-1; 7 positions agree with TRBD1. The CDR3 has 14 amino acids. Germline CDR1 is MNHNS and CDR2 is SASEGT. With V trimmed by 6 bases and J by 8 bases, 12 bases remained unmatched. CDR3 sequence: CASSLPSTGAEAFF. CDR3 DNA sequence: TGTGCCAGCAGCCTCCCTTCTACAGGGGCCGAAGCTTTCTTT.

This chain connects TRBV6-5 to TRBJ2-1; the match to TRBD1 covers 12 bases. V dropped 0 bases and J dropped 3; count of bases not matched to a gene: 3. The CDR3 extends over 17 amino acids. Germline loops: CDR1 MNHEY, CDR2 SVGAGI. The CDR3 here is CASSYSGQGAIYNEQFF. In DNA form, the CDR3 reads TGTGCCAGCAGTTACTCGGGACAGGGGGCCATCTACAATGAGCAGTTCTTC.

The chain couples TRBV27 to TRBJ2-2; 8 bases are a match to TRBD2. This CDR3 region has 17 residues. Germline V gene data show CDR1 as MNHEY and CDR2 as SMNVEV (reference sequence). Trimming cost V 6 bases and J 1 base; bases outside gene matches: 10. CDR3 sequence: CASRRGGVVRNTGELFF. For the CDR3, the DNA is TGTGCCAGCAGACGGGGGGGGGTTGTGCGGAACACCGGGGAGCTGTTTTTT.

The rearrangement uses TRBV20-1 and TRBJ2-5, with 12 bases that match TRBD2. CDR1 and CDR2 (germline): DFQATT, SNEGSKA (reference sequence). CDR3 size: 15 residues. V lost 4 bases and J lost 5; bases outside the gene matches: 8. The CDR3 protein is CSAIPRLAGEETQYF. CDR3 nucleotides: TGCAGTGCTATACCCCGACTAGCGGGAGAGGAGACCCAGTACTTC.